Below are 11 T cell receptor beta chains sequenced from a single sample in a study of OX40 agonist ivuxolimab in advanced cancers. TCRdb keeps only in-frame clones here, not all; method: immunoSEQ multiplex PCR. The sample carries tens of thousands of clones, more than 70% recorded once. The specimen comprised CD4+ or CD8+ T cells sorted from blood, sampled in a trial of the OX40 agonist ivuxolimab. Receptors originate from an adult with an advanced solid tumor such as melanoma, head and neck, liver or kidney cancer.

V is TRBV28 and J is TRBJ2-7; TRBD1 might be the D (7 bases). The CDR3 contains 14 residues. Between the trimmed V and J ends, which lost 7 bases and 3 bases, there was a span of 16 bases. CDR1 is MDHEN and CDR2 is SYDVKM in the germline V gene. DNA of the CDR3: TGTGCCAGCAAGGAGGGTCCAGGGGGCTACGAGCAGTACTTC. Its translation is CASKEGPGGYEQYF.

This clone was observed once. The chain joins TRBV9 to TRBJ2-1; D not resolved. Trimming left V 7 bases short and J 0 bases short, with 14 bases between. The V gene's germline CDR1 is SGDLS and CDR2 YYNGEE. This CDR3 has 15 amino acids. The CDR3 sequence: CASGEGANSYNEQFF. The CDR3, as DNA: TGTGCCAGCGGGGAAGGAGCGAACTCCTACAATGAGCAGTTCTTC.

The chain uses TRBV7-2 and TRBJ2-7; the match to TRBD1 covers 10 bases. J gave up 2 bases and V 4 bases, and 8 bases lay outside the gene matches. The CDR3 sequence is 16 residues long. Per the germline V gene, CDR1 is SGHTA and CDR2 is FQGNSA. This CDR3 reads CASSSFGTGATYEQYF. The CDR3 DNA reads TGTGCCAGCAGCTCTTTTGGGACAGGGGCAACCTACGAGCAGTACTTC.

V usage is TRBV30 and J usage is TRBJ1-5, with unresolved D. The V end was cut by 0 bases, the J end by 3 bases, with 12 bases between. The CDR3 totals 15 residues. In germline, CDR1 is GTSNPN, CDR2 SVGIG (reference sequence). CDR3 loop: CAWSVPGRANQPQHF. As DNA, the CDR3 is TGTGCCTGGAGTGTACCGGGGAGAGCCAATCAGCCCCAGCATTTT.

The chain has TRBV9 and TRBJ1-5, with D uncertain. CDR1 SGDLS and CDR2 YYNGEE come from the germline V gene. Trimming pared 0 bases from V and 6 bases from J, leaving 13 bases between. CDR3 size: 15 residues. The CDR3 DNA reads TGTGCCAGCAGCGTAGCGGGGAACGTAGGTCAGCCCCAGCATTTT. This codes for CASSVAGNVGQPQHF. Complete variable domain (other parts from reference TRBV9 and TRBJ1-5): DSGVTQTPKHLITATGQRVTLRCSPRSGDLSVYWYQQSLDQGLQFLIQYYNGEERAKGNILERFSAQQFPDLHSELNLSSLELGDSALYFCASSVAGNVGQPQHFGDGTRLSIL.

The chain is built from TRBV7-2 and TRBJ2-7; 7 nucleotides align to TRBD2. Losses at the gene ends were 5 bases for V and 2 bases for J; bases not matched to a gene: 6. Germline lookup yields CDR1 SGHTA and CDR2 FQGNSA. The CDR3 is 14 residues long. For the CDR3, the DNA is TGTGCCAGCAGCCGACTAGCAGGGCCCTACGAGCAGTACTTC. Translating gives CASSRLAGPYEQYF.

This clone is a singleton in its sample. J is TRBJ1-2 and V is TRBV27, with a tentative D call TRBD1 (5 bases). CDR1 and CDR2 (germline): MNHEY, SMNVEV (reference sequence). V lost 2 bases, J lost 3 bases, and 7 bases lay in between. CDR3 length equals 13 residues. The CDR3 DNA reads as TGTGCCAGCAGTTTAACAGGTTACTATGGCTACACCTTC. Translation: CASSLTGYYGYTF.

V usage is TRBV7-9 and J usage is TRBJ2-3; 9 bases map to TRBD1. This CDR3 contains 14 residues. The V gene end was trimmed by 6 bases and the J gene end by 5 bases; junction bases not matched to a gene: 6. Per the germline V gene, CDR1 is SEHNR and CDR2 is FQNEAQ (reference sequence). CDR3 protein: CASSYRGLGDTQYF. CDR3 DNA sequence: TGTGCCAGCAGTTACAGGGGGCTCGGAGATACGCAGTATTTT.

The chain uses TRBV9 and TRBJ2-1, with D perhaps TRBD1 or TRBD2 (7 bases each). Trimming stripped 4 bases from V and 2 bases from J, with 13 bases between. The germline CDR1 and CDR2 sequences are SGDLS and YYNGEE. The CDR3 covers 15 residues. CDR3 sequence: CASSPGGGPYNEQFF. DNA for the CDR3: TGTGCCAGCAGCCCAGGGGGGGGGCCCTACAATGAGCAGTTCTTC.

The rearrangement uses TRBV6-6 and TRBJ2-7; TRBD2 matches 12 bases. CDR3 length: 15 residues. Germline V gene lookup returns CDR1 MNHNY and CDR2 SVGAGI (reference sequence). The V gene end was trimmed by 6 bases and the J gene end by 4 bases; junction bases not matched to a gene: 7. The DNA of the CDR3 is TGTGCCAGCAGGCCCGGACTAGCGGGGACTTACGAGCAGTACTTC. It codes for CASRPGLAGTYEQYF.

This clone was seen more than once but under ten times. The chain employs TRBV11-3 and TRBJ1-2; D call uncertain. Germline lookup yields CDR1 SGHNT and CDR2 YENEEA. V lost 1 base and J 2 bases, leaving 11 bases between the germline ends. The CDR3 consists of 15 residues. The CDR3 region is CASSLGGTANYGYTF. The DNA of the CDR3 is TGTGCCAGCAGCTTAGGCGGTACAGCGAACTATGGCTACACCTTC.